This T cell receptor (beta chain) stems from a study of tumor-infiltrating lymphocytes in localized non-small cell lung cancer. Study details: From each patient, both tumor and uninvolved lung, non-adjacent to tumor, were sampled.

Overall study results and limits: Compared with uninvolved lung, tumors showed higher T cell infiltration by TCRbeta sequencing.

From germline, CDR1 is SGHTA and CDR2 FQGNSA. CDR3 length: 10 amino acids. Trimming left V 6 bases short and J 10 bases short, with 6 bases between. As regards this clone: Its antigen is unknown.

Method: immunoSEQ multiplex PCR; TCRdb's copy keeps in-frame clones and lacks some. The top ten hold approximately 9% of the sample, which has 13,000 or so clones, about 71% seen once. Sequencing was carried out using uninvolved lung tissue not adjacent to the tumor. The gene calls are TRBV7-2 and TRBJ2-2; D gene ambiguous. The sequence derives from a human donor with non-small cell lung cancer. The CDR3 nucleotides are TGTGCCAGCAGTGGGCTGGAGCTGTTTTTT. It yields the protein CASSGLELFF.